This T cell receptor beta chain comes out of a study of blood T cell repertoires in COVID-19 (TCRdb year 2020). For the study in its entirety: The collaborator samples originated in the United States, Italy and Spain and spanned the acute and convalescent phases of COVID-19. The repertoires were released in a freely available public database intended as a resource for research on the immune response to SARS-CoV-2. The dataset comprised deeply sampled blood TCRbeta repertoires from subjects exposed to, actively infected with, or recovered from COVID-19. A de-identified subject ID, COVID-19 status, age in years and sex were almost always included in the sample metadata. The samples were drawn from the first 160 participants of the ongoing ImmuneRACE study and from 1,254 subjects provided by 6 global collaborators. Where HLA class I and class II types were available, the types were taken from metadata supplied by the sample provider, not from assay-based typing. The material from the prospective study consisted of cDNA or gDNA derived from T cells, B-cell-depleted T cells, or PBMCs.

On the study overall, not on this receptor specifically: The amount of clinical and demographic metadata varied by source and participant and was provided uncurated.

For this clone: What antigen it recognizes has not been identified. Per-base quality was not reported, and no clone a single base away is much larger than it.

The immunoSEQ Assay, a bias-controlled multiplex PCR, was used to amplify TCRbeta CDR3 regions from genomic DNA. The source study handled its data this way. Nucleated cell counts per sample were estimated from amplification of reference gene primers within the assay. To quantify the absolute abundance of each unique TCRbeta CDR3 rearrangement, sequence reads were collapsed and filtered. For each sample, productive Simpson clonality was calculated by taking the square root of Simpson's diversity index across productive rearrangements. TCRdb's version of the immuneACCESS table is confined to in-frame rearrangements and falls short of the full clone set. An unresolved V gene accounts for under half of the shortfall where checked; the remainder is of unknown origin. The D gene and trimming were derived from the DNA, and the V and J assignments and clone size from that table. This sample gives some 380,000 clones in total; around 87% of them show up just once. The top ten constitute 1% to 1.5% of the sample.

V trim: 0 bases; J trim: 4 bases; unmatched bases: 4. The cysteine opens and the phenylalanine closes a CDR3 of 16 amino acids. Only the CDR3 part of the read is kept: 48 bases, read in frame from the first base. The germline V gene specifies LGHNA as CDR1 and YNFKEQ as CDR2. Enrolling through a virtual design, the prospective study's participants ranged in age from about 18 to 89 years and lived across 20 to 30 United States geographic areas. In the prospective study, participants were assigned to cohorts based on the clinical history participants reported in a screening survey and a study questionnaire. Recovered participants in ImmuneRACE Cohort 3 were defined by two consecutive negative NP/OP PCR tests, clearance by a healthcare professional, or resolution of symptoms. In the prospective study, whole blood, serum and a nasopharyngeal or oropharyngeal swab were collected from each participant by mobile phlebotomists. Prospective study participants could optionally give additional blood draws and questionnaires over a roughly two-month period. Before DNA extraction, blood samples from the prospective study were shipped at room temperature or frozen.

This chain joins TRBV4-2 to TRBJ2-5, and TRBD2 matches 11 of the central bases. Specimen: PBMCs or T cells enriched from blood (not recorded which). The TCR originated in a man in his thirties or forties who had recovered from COVID-19. The CDR3: CASSQDLAGGRETQYF. The DNA sequence is given as TGTGCCAGCAGCCAAGATCTAGCGGGGGGAAGAGAGACCCAGTACTTC.